One and the same sample provided the 11 T cell receptor beta chains below, sequenced in a study of blood T cell repertoires in COVID-19. The data were produced by immunoSEQ multiplex PCR, yet TCRdb's version contains in-frame clones alone and is incomplete. The table includes some 110,000 clones, 71% detected once. Sequencing used peripheral blood. The source of these receptors is a human donor with acute or convalescent COVID-19. The donor label of this sample is uncertain.

This sequence joins TRBV2 and TRBJ2-5, with a possible D match to TRBD2 (5 bases). Trimming shortened V by 6 bases and J by 2 bases, and 16 bases separated the two germline ends. The CDR3 is 15 amino acids. The germline V gene encodes CDR1 SNHLY and CDR2 FYNNEI. In DNA form, the CDR3 reads TGTGCCAGCAGCAGAGACCGGGGAGATCAAGAGACCCAGTACTTC. This codes for CASSRDRGDQETQYF.

This rearrangement joins TRBV5-1 to TRBJ1-1; the match to TRBD1 covers 7 bases. CDR1 is SGHRS and CDR2 is YFSETQ in the germline V gene. V trimming: 7 bases; J trimming: 0 bases; junction bases outside the gene matches: 6. This CDR3 region has 14 residues. The CDR3 bases are TGCGCCAGCCGAACGGGACAGATGAACACTGAAGCTTTCTTT. This encodes CASRTGQMNTEAFF.

The rearrangement joins TRBV3-1 (or the pseudogene TRBV3-2) to TRBJ2-7; TRBD1 is a possible D gene (6 bases). There are 15 residues in the CDR3. Trimming took 0 bases from V and 3 from J, leaving 12 bases between them. CDR1 and CDR2 from the germline V gene are LGHDT and YNNKEL (reference sequence). CDR3 sequence reads: CASSQDYRVNYEQYF. For the CDR3, the DNA is TGTGCCAGCAGCCAAGACTACAGGGTCAACTACGAGCAGTACTTC.

This clone was seen ten or more times. This chain joins TRBV6-1 and TRBJ1-3; D perhaps matches TRBD1 (5 bases). V lost 1 base and J lost 2, with 12 bases in between. Germline assignment: CDR1 MNHNS and CDR2 SASEGT. The CDR3 has 16 amino acids. The CDR3 loop is CASSEGRVAPGNTIYF. CDR3 nucleotides: TGTGCCAGCAGTGAAGGCAGGGTGGCGCCTGGAAACACCATATATTTT.

This clone has more than one count but fewer than ten. The chain has TRBV7-9 and TRBJ2-3; D might be TRBD2 (5 bases). The CDR3 sequence is 13 residues long. Per germline, CDR1 SEHNR and CDR2 FQNEAQ (reference sequence). Trimming removed 3 bases from V and 3 bases from J, with 7 bases in between. The CDR3 is CASSLRETDTQYF. The CDR3 DNA reads TGTGCCAGCAGCTTGAGGGAGACAGATACGCAGTATTTT.

The J gene is TRBJ2-2, the V gene TRBV6-1, with 12 positions matching TRBD2. Trimming took 4 bases from V and 4 from J; bases not matched to a gene: 7. CDR1 MNHNS and CDR2 SASEGT come from the germline V gene. This CDR3 region has 17 residues. CDR3 nucleotides: TGTGCCAGCAGTGCACTAGCGGGGGGCGCCTTCACCGGGGAGCTGTTTTTT. Amino acids: CASSALAGGAFTGELFF.

This clone was found many times. The chain uses TRBV20-1 and TRBJ2-7, with 8 bases lining up with TRBD1. The CDR3 is made up of 11 amino acids. Germline CDR1 DFQATT, CDR2 SNEGSKA (reference sequence). Trimming at V came to 6 bases and at J to 7 bases, leaving 5 bases not matched to a gene. CDR3 in amino acids: CSATRQGEQYV. In DNA form, the CDR3 reads TGCAGTGCGACCCGACAGGGGGAGCAGTACGTC.

This clone was seen many times. This chain connects TRBV6-5 to TRBJ1-4; 12 bases are shared with TRBD1. CDR1 is MNHEY and CDR2 is SVGAGI in the germline V gene. CDR3 length: 14 residues. V gave up 5 bases and J gave up 10 bases; unmatched junction bases: 5. As DNA, the CDR3 is TGTGCCAGCAGTACGGGACAGGGGGCAGGAAAACTGTTTTTT. This sequence encodes CASSTGQGAGKLFF.

This clone was counted once. The chain is built from TRBV24-1 and TRBJ2-5, with no clear D. CDR3 length: 16 amino acids. V gave up 5 bases and J gave up 2 bases, with 17 bases separating them. Germline CDR1 is KGHDR and CDR2 is SFDVKD. The CDR3 reads CATSATDPPLQETQYF. The CDR3, as DNA: TGTGCCACCAGTGCGACTGATCCCCCCCTACAAGAGACCCAGTACTTC.

This rearrangement joins TRBV18 to TRBJ1-1, with TRBD1 matching over 8 bases. The V and J ends lost 4 bases and 0 bases, in that order; junction bases with no gene match: 16. This CDR3 is 19 amino acids long. Germline CDR1 is KGHSH and CDR2 is LQKENI. The CDR3 nucleotides are TGTGCCAGCTCACAGGCTCCACGGACAGGGTTGATTTTGAACACTGAAGCTTTCTTT. Encoded protein: CASSQAPRTGLILNTEAFF.

The chain employs TRBV3-1 (or the pseudogene TRBV3-2) and TRBJ2-7; D is perhaps TRBD1 (6 bases). The CDR3 contains 16 residues. The V and J ends lost 0 bases and 4 bases respectively, with 16 bases between them. Germline assignment: CDR1 LGHDT and CDR2 YNNKEL (reference sequence). CDR3: CASSQDSRGARYEQYF. Written as DNA, the CDR3 is TGTGCCAGCAGCCAAGACAGCAGGGGCGCCAGGTACGAGCAGTACTTC.